In this sample, the clone carrying this T cell receptor (beta chain) turned up a few times. These data come from a study of cytomegalovirus exposure and HLA in healthy donors. CDR3 size: 14 residues. The ends were cut back, 7 bases at V and 4 bases at J, with 13 bases in the middle. Germline loops: CDR1 SNHLY, CDR2 FYNNEI. It was with 60 Vbeta and 13 Jbeta primers that the PCR ran. Measured with immunoSEQ multiplex PCR; TCRdb has only the in-frame clones, and not every one. The table includes some 100,000 clones, about 70% detected once. This chain connects TRBV2 to TRBJ2-2, with a weak D call TRBD2 (7 bases). The sample was PBMCs. The sequence was collected from a middle-aged woman in good health and CMV-seronegative. The CDR3 DNA follows: TGTGCCAGCACCGAGGGGGGGGGCACCGGGGAGCTGTTTTTT. Residues: CASTEGGGTGELFF. Supplemented by reference TRBV2 and TRBJ2-2, the full variable domain reads EPEVTQTPSHQVTQMGQEVILRCVPISNHLYFYWYRQILGQKVEFLVSFYNNEISEKSEIFDDQFSVERPDGSNFTLKIRSTKLEDSAMYFCASTEGGGTGELFFGEGSRLTVL.